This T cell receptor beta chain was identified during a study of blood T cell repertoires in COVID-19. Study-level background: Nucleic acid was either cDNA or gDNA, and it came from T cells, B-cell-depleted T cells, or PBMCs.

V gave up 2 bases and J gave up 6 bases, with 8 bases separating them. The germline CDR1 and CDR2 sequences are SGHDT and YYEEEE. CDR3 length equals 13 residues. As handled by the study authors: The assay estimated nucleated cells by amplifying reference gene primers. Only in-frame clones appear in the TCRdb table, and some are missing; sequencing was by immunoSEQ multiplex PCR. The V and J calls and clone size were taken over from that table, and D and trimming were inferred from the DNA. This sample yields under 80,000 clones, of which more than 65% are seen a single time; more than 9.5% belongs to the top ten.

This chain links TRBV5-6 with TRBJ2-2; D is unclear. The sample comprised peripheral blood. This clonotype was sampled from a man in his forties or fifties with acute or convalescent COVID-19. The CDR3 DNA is TGTGCCAGCAGCTTTTGGGCGCCCGGGGAGCTGTTTTTT. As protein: CASSFWAPGELFF.